Listed here are 7 T cell receptor beta chains from one sample, sequenced in a study of blood T cell repertoires in COVID-19. Sequenced by immunoSEQ multiplex PCR; TCRdb stores in-frame clones only, minus some. The sample shows about 250,000 clones, roughly four fifths of them seen only once. Source material: PBMCs or T cells enriched from blood (not recorded which). The receptors shown here come from a man aged 40-50 years who had been exposed to COVID-19.

J is TRBJ2-2 and V is TRBV24-1, with 8 bases matching TRBD1. V lost 2 bases to trimming and J lost 13 bases; unmatched junction nucleotides: 8. Germline V lookup: CDR1 KGHDR, CDR2 SFDVKD. The CDR3 loop spans 14 amino acids. The CDR3 DNA is TGTGCCACCAGTGATTACCTCCGACAGGGGAGGCTGTTTTTT. This translates into CATSDYLRQGRLFF.

This chain links TRBV5-6 with TRBJ2-2, with 11 bases lining up with TRBD2. Trimming took 4 bases from V and 3 from J; bases not matched to a gene: 2. Germline CDR1 reads SGHDT; CDR2 reads YYEEEE. The CDR3 covers 15 residues. In DNA form, the CDR3 reads TGTGCCAGCAGCCGACTAGCGGGGTACACCGGGGAGCTGTTTTTT. Translation: CASSRLAGYTGELFF.

The rearrangement uses TRBV11-2 and TRBJ1-4; 7 nucleotides align to TRBD1. CDR3 size: 15 residues. Germline CDR1 SGHAT, CDR2 FQNNGV. V lost 3 bases and J lost 5; bases outside the gene matches: 6. CDR3 loop: CASSFLGQKNEKLFF. DNA for the CDR3: TGTGCCAGCAGCTTTTTGGGACAGAAGAATGAAAAACTGTTTTTT.

J is TRBJ2-2 and V is TRBV24-1; 9 positions agree with TRBD2. CDR3 size: 13 residues. The trim removed 7 bases at V and 6 bases at J, leaving 2 bases unmatched. Germline lookup yields CDR1 KGHDR and CDR2 SFDVKD. The CDR3, as DNA: TGTGCCACCAGGGGGACTAGCCCCGGGGAGCTGTTTTTT. Its translation: CATRGTSPGELFF.

The chain uses TRBV6-5 and TRBJ1-2, with D unclear. Germline V gene data show CDR1 as MNHEY and CDR2 as SVGAGI. The V gene lost 6 bases and the J gene lost 2 bases, with 10 bases spanning the gap. The length of the CDR3 is 13 residues. CDR3 sequence: CASSLGRNYGYTF. In nucleotides, the CDR3 is TGTGCCAGCAGCCTAGGGAGAAACTATGGCTACACCTTC.

The CDR3 loop reads CASSSSGTYEQYF. The CDR3 coding sequence is TGTGCCAGCAGCTCCTCCGGGACTTACGAGCAGTACTTC. The V and J genes are TRBV7-2 and TRBJ2-7; D perhaps matches TRBD2 (6 bases). The CDR3 is made up of 13 amino acids. The ends were cut back, 4 bases at V and 4 bases at J, with 11 bases in the middle. Per germline, CDR1 SGHTA and CDR2 FQGNSA.

The chain is built from TRBV19 and TRBJ1-5; no clear D. The CDR3 consists of 13 residues. Germline V gene sequence: CDR1 LNHDA, CDR2 SQIVND (reference sequence). V lost 2 bases to trimming and J lost 7 bases, with 9 bases between them. The CDR3 DNA follows: TGTGCCAGTAGTATACGGGAAATGCAGCCCCAGCATTTT. Its protein product is CASSIREMQPQHF.